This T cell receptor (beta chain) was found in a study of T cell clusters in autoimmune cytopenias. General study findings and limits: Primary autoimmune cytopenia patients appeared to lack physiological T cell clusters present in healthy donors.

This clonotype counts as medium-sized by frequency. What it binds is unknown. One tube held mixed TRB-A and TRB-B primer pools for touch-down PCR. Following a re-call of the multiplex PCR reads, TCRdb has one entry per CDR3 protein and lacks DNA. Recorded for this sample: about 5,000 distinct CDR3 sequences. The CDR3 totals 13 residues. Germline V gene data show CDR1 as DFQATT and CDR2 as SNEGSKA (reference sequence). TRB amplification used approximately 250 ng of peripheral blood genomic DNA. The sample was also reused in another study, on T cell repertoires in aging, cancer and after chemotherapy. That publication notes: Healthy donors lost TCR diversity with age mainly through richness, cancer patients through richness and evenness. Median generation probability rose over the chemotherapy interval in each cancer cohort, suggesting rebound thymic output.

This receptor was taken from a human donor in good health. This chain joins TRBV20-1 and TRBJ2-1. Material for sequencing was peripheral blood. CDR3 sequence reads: CSARHDLYNEQFF.